Each of the 5 T cell receptor beta chains below was sequenced from the same sample in a study of T cells in Graves' hyperthyroidism and ophthalmopathy. The investigators amplified TCR beta CDR3 regions from RNA transcripts. TCR CDR3 regions were first amplified by RT-PCR with HTBI primers. TCRdb reprocessed the multiplex PCR reads with MiXCR, giving one entry per CDR3 protein. The sample includes around 420,000 distinct CDR3 sequences, approximately 15% of them seen just once. The sequenced sample was blood. The receptors come from a woman in her late teens or twenties with Graves' hyperthyroidism.

This clonotype was counted at least ten times. The chain has TRBV7-3 and TRBJ2-2, with D possibly being TRBD1 or TRBD2 (5 bases each). Germline CDR1 is SGHTA and CDR2 is FQGTGA. The CDR3 loop spans 17 amino acids. The germline V and J ends were trimmed by 4 bases and 4 bases, with 19 bases remaining between them. The DNA of the CDR3 is TGTGCCAGCAGCTCCCCGGGGACCGTAAGGGGCACCGGGGAGCTGTTTTTT. Amino acids: CASSSPGTVRGTGELFF.

The chain uses TRBV19 and TRBJ2-1; D is uncertain. CDR3 length: 15 amino acids. Germline CDR1 and CDR2: LNHDA and SQIVND (reference sequence). Trimming took off 10 bases at V and 8 bases at J, with 24 bases between the two ends. The CDR3 spells CATLGWNRTIDEQFF. CDR3 nucleotide sequence: TGTGCCACCCTTGGTTGGAACCGAACCATCGATGAGCAGTTCTTC.

This clonotype was seen a handful of times. V and J are TRBV10-3 and TRBJ2-2, with D possibly being TRBD1 or TRBD2 (5 bases each). Trimming cost V 5 bases and J 2 bases, with 21 bases left between them. CDR3 length: 18 amino acids. CDR1 ENHRY and CDR2 SYGVKD come from the germline V gene. The CDR3 DNA is TGTGCCATCAGTCCTCCCCCTCCGGGACCTTCAAACACCGGGGAGCTGTTTTTT. This encodes CAISPPPPGPSNTGELFF.

This clonotype was observed many times. The rearrangement links TRBV2 to TRBJ2-1, with D maybe TRBD2 (6 bases). Trimming stripped 6 bases from V and 5 bases from J, with 17 bases between. This CDR3 contains 15 residues. CDR1 is SNHLY, CDR2 FYNNEI, per germline. The CDR3: CASRVLSGSNNEQFF. As DNA, the CDR3 is TGTGCCAGCAGAGTCTTATCCGGGAGTAACAATGAGCAGTTCTTC.

This clonotype was seen ten or more times. The chain joins TRBV24-1 to TRBJ2-1, with 8 bases aligning to TRBD2. The CDR3 has 16 residues. CDR1 and CDR2 (germline): KGHDR, SFDVKD. Trimming cost V 4 bases and J 2 bases; bases outside gene matches: 6. The CDR3: CATSDPAGAPYNEQFF. DNA of the CDR3: TGTGCCACCAGTGACCCAGCGGGAGCGCCCTACAATGAGCAGTTCTTC.